This record concerns one T cell receptor beta chain sequence. The germline V gene encodes CDR1 LGHDT and CDR2 YNNKEL (reference sequence). CDR3 length: 11 residues. PCR was performed a second time for 7 to 11 cycles using a sample-barcoded 5' primer and a J-beta primer mix. TCRdb re-called the 5' RACE reads through MiXCR, storing one row per CDR3 protein. The table shows approximately 800,000 distinct CDR3 sequences, with about 55% occurring only once. The data originate from a study of blood T cells in healthy people across ages. The origin of this receptor is a man older than 75 in good health. The sequencing sample was made of blood. The chain carries TRBV3-1 and TRBJ2-5; D remains ambiguous. The assigned J gene may be wrong: the sequence end matches TRBJ2-7 better. The CDR3 spells CASSRNDEQYF. CDR3 bases: TGTGCCAGCAGCCGTAACGACGAGCAGTACTTC.